The clone carrying this T cell receptor (beta chain) appeared many times. This entry comes from a study of response to subunit inactivated influenza vaccine. MiXCR was run by TCRdb on the RT-PCR reads, yielding one entry per CDR3 protein. The sample lists around 500,000 distinct CDR3 sequences, approximately 11% occurring once. The CDR3 is made up of 14 amino acids. The germline V and J ends were trimmed by 3 bases and 1 base, with 9 bases remaining between them. The rearrangement joins TRBV12-3 or TRBV12-4 to TRBJ1-1; D uncertain. Specimen: PBMCs from blood, collected more than 35 days after vaccination. The receptor was isolated from a man aged 50-60 years who received an inactivated influenza vaccine. CDR3 protein: CASSFRLKNTEAFF. DNA of the CDR3: TGTGCCAGCAGTTTTAGGCTTAAGAACACTGAAGCTTTCTTT.